This T cell receptor beta chain appears in the sequencing data of a study of control samples from healthy donors and cancer patients. Profiled with immunoSEQ multiplex PCR; TCRdb holds only in-frame clones, not every one. Among a few hundred thousand clones listed, 75% to 95% were seen once. CDR1 and CDR2 (germline): SGHTA, FQGNSA. This CDR3 contains 15 residues. Trimming removed 2 bases from V and 3 bases from J, with 13 bases in between. This clonotype was obtained from a man between 40 and 49 years old with head and neck cancer. Sequences were obtained from PBMCs. The chain carries TRBV7-2 and TRBJ1-2; D might be TRBD1 (6 bases). The chain's CDR3 is CASSLSQGHDYGYTF. DNA of the CDR3: TGTGCCAGCAGCTTAAGTCAGGGACACGACTATGGCTACACCTTC.